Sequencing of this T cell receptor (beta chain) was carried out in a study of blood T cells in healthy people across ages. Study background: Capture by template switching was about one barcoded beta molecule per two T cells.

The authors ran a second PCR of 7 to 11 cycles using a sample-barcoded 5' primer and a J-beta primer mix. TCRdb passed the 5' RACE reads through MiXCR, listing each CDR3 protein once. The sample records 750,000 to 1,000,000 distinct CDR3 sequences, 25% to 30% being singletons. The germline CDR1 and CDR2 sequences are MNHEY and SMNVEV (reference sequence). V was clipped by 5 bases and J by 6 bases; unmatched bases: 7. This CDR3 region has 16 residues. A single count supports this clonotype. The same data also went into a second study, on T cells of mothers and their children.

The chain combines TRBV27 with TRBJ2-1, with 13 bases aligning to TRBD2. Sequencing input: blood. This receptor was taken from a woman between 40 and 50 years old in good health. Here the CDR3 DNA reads TGTGCCAGCAGTGGGCGACTAGCGGGGGGCCGCAATGAGCAGTTCTTC. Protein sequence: CASSGRLAGGRNEQFF.